The subject of this entry is one T cell receptor (beta chain). The CDR3 has 14 residues. Germline loops: CDR1 MDHEN, CDR2 SYDVKM. V was pared by 4 bases and J by 2 bases, with 12 bases between. Assay: immunoSEQ multiplex PCR; the TCRdb copy retains only in-frame clones and omits some. In the table there are 30,000 to 45,000 clones, about 90% of which are singletons. This record belongs to a study of T cell changes during pregnancy in multiple sclerosis. The chain employs TRBV28 and TRBJ2-7; perhaps TRBD1 as D (5 bases). This clonotype was sampled from a female donor with multiple sclerosis, enrolled in a pregnancy study. Sequencing used CD8+ T cells from peripheral blood mononuclear cells, obtained before pregnancy. The CDR3 sequence is CASSWVGAAYEQYF. CDR3 DNA sequence: TGTGCCAGCAGTTGGGTAGGGGCAGCCTACGAGCAGTACTTC.